These 6 T cell receptor beta chains originate from one sample sequenced in a study of long-term antiretroviral therapy in people with HIV. Samples were assayed with immunoSEQ v3.0 at survey level. TCRdb's table, derived via immunoSEQ multiplex PCR, lists solely in-frame clones and lacks some. The repertoire has some 36,000 clones, approximately 85% of them found once; the top ten carry approximately 5%. Sequencing used unsorted PBMCs, obtained 2.8 years before starting antiretroviral therapy. All receptors come from a woman aged 25 to 39 with HIV.

This chain uses TRBV15 with TRBJ2-1, with a possible D match to TRBD2 (6 bases). Trimming pared 1 base from V and 3 bases from J, leaving 13 bases between. Looked up from germline, CDR1 is LNHNV and CDR2 is YYDKDF (reference sequence). CDR3 length: 16 residues. This CDR3 is CATSRGGGGNYNEQFF. Written as DNA, the CDR3 is TGTGCCACCAGCAGAGGGGGTGGGGGGAACTACAATGAGCAGTTCTTC.

This clone showed up just once. The genes are TRBV7-9 and TRBJ2-3; D may match TRBD1 or TRBD2 (5 bases each). Trimming left V 6 bases short and J 0 bases short, with 10 bases between. From germline, CDR1 is SEHNR and CDR2 FQNEAQ (reference sequence). The CDR3 is 14 residues long. Here the CDR3 reads CASRGPPSTDTQYF. The CDR3 DNA follows: TGTGCCAGCAGGGGACCCCCTAGCACAGATACGCAGTATTTT. Filled out from reference TRBV7-9 and TRBJ2-3, the complete variable domain reads DTGVSQNPRHKITKRGQNVTFRCDPISEHNRLYWYRQTLGQGPEFLTYFQNEAQLEKSRLLSDRFSAERPKGSFSTLEIQRTEQGDSAMYLCASRGPPSTDTQYFGPGTRLTVL.

This CDR3 is CASSLDGCRGIPDEQYF. The CDR3 DNA reads as TGTGCCAGCAGCTTAGATGGCTGTCGAGGTATACCCGACGAGCAGTACTTC. The chain employs TRBV7-7 and TRBJ2-7; D call uncertain. Germline V gives CDR1 SSHAT, CDR2 FNYEAQ (reference sequence). This CDR3 comprises 17 residues. V was shortened by 1 base and J by 5 bases, with 21 bases between the two germline ends.

The chain is built from TRBV5-1 and TRBJ2-2; 8 bases match TRBD2. Per germline, CDR1 SGHRS and CDR2 YFSETQ. The CDR3 spans 19 residues. Trimming removed 6 bases from V and 3 bases from J; junction bases left unmatched: 19. The CDR3 DNA sequence: TGCGCCAGCACCTCCAGCGGGGGTCATCCGAGTCTGGACACCGGGGAGCTGTTTTTT. Translated: CASTSSGGHPSLDTGELFF. Variable domain in full (rest from reference TRBV5-1 and TRBJ2-2): KAGVTQTPRYLIKTRGQQVTLSCSPISGHRSVSWYQQTPGQGLQFLFEYFSETQRNKGNFPGRFSGRQFSNSRSEMNVSTLELGDSALYLCASTSSGGHPSLDTGELFFGEGSRLTVL.

In the case of this clone: The same CDR3 arises from other DNA sequences in this sample as well. V and J are TRBV5-6 and TRBJ2-3; the match to TRBD2 covers 11 bases. Per germline, CDR1 SGHDT and CDR2 YYEEEE. There are 15 residues in the CDR3. Trimming took 0 bases from V and 5 from J; bases not matched to a gene: 2. For the CDR3, the DNA is TGTGCCAGCAGCTTGGTTAGCGGGGGGGTAGATACGCAGTATTTT. Encoded protein: CASSLVSGGVDTQYF. Supplemented by reference TRBV5-6 and TRBJ2-3, the full variable domain reads DAGVTQSPTHLIKTRGQQVTLRCSPKSGHDTVSWYQQALGQGPQFIFQYYEEEERQRGNFPDRFSGHQFPNYSSELNVNALLLGDSALYLCASSLVSGGVDTQYFGPGTRLTVL.

This chain uses TRBV5-1 with TRBJ2-7; 8 bases align to TRBD2. The CDR3 extends over 14 amino acids. CDR1 and CDR2 from the germline V gene are SGHRS and YFSETQ. V lost 4 bases to trimming and J lost 4 bases; unmatched junction nucleotides: 7. CDR3 coding DNA: TGCGCCAGCAGCCCGGGGGGGGTTGGGTACGAGCAGTACTTC. Translating it yields CASSPGGVGYEQYF.